Shown below are 24 T cell receptor beta chains from a single sample sequenced in a study of high-grade serous ovarian cancer treatment subgroups. This table comes from immunoSEQ multiplex PCR, and its TCRdb copy is limited to in-frame clones, with some not included. The sample has about 12,000 clones; about 90% are singletons. Tumor tissue was taken before any definitive surgery or chemotherapy was given. The specimen sequenced was tumor tissue. These receptors were obtained from a human donor with high-grade serous ovarian cancer.

The chain uses TRBV11-2 and TRBJ2-7, with 15 positions matching TRBD2. The V gene's germline CDR1 is SGHAT and CDR2 FQNNGV. V lost 5 bases, J lost 5 bases, and 13 bases stayed unmatched. The CDR3 spans 18 residues. This chain's CDR3 is CASSPLGLAGGTGDEQYF. DNA for the CDR3: TGTGCCAGCAGCCCTTTGGGACTAGCGGGGGGCACTGGCGACGAGCAGTACTTC.

The chain uses TRBV7-2 and TRBJ1-2, with D hard to call. CDR1 SGHTA and CDR2 FQGNSA come from the germline V gene. The CDR3 is 12 amino acids. The ends were cut back, 1 base at V and 8 bases at J, with 8 bases in the middle. The CDR3 coding sequence is TGTGCCAGCAGCTTAGAAATTGGGGGCTACACCTTC. It yields the protein CASSLEIGGYTF.

This clone came up once. This chain links TRBV4-2 with TRBJ1-2; 7 nucleotides match TRBD1. The V gene's germline CDR1 is LGHNA and CDR2 YNFKEQ. The CDR3 has 15 amino acids. V shed 4 bases, J shed 4 bases, and the junction held 9 bases outside the gene matches. The CDR3 sequence: CASSRDRVSFYGYTF. CDR3 coding DNA: TGTGCCAGCAGCCGCGACAGGGTGAGTTTCTATGGCTACACCTTC.

The chain combines TRBV18 with TRBJ2-3; D unclear. This CDR3 region has 16 residues. CDR1 and CDR2 from the germline V gene are KGHSH and LQKENI. V dropped 2 bases and J dropped 0 bases, with 12 bases sitting between them. CDR3 nucleotides: TGTGCCAGCTCACCATATCTGGGTCAAAGCACAGATACGCAGTATTTT. It translates to CASSPYLGQSTDTQYF.

The sample holds a few counts of this clone. This rearrangement joins TRBV2 to TRBJ2-2; no definite D call. Looked up from germline, CDR1 is SNHLY and CDR2 is FYNNEI. The V end was cut by 7 bases, the J end by 0 bases, with 9 bases between. The CDR3 loop spans 14 amino acids. The CDR3 sequence is CASNTAPNTGELFF. In DNA form, the CDR3 reads TGTGCCAGCAATACGGCTCCGAACACCGGGGAGCTGTTTTTT.

This clone has just a few counts. The chain is built from TRBV7-2 and TRBJ2-5, with TRBD2 matching over 9 bases. V gave up 4 bases and J gave up 7 bases; unmatched junction bases: 4. The germline V gene has CDR1 SGHTA and CDR2 FQGNSA. The CDR3 loop spans 13 amino acids. In nucleotides, the CDR3 is TGTGCCAGCAGCTCAGCGGGACTAGCGACCCAGTACTTC. It specifies CASSSAGLATQYF. The full variable domain, completed using reference TRBV7-2 and TRBJ2-5, is GAGVSQSPSNKVTEKGKDVELRCDPISGHTALYWYRQSLGQGLEFLIYFQGNSAPDKSGLPSDRFSAERTGGSVSTLTIQRTQQEDSAVYLCASSSAGLATQYFGPGTRLLVL.

Only one count was recorded for this clone. Its ends do not fully match the called genes, so a read error is possible. This rearrangement joins TRBV4-3 to TRBJ2-3; 7 nucleotides match TRBD2. Germline CDR1 is LGHNA and CDR2 is YSLEER. CDR3 length: 18 amino acids. This chain's CDR3 is CASSKETGRGTSTDTQYF. CDR3 bases: TGCGCCAGCAGCAAAGAAACGGGGCGGGGGACTAGCACAGATACGCAGTATTTT.

This chain joins TRBV9 and TRBJ2-3; D ambiguous. The V end was cut by 4 bases, the J end by 2 bases, with 26 bases between. Germline loops: CDR1 SGDLS, CDR2 YYNGEE. This CDR3 region has 19 residues. Here the CDR3 DNA reads TGTGCCAGCAGCCCCGGGTGGTCCAAAACCCCCCCCTCCACAGATACGCAGTATTTT. It codes for CASSPGWSKTPPSTDTQYF.

The chain couples TRBV11-2 to TRBJ2-5; 9 nucleotides line up with TRBD1. From germline, CDR1 is SGHAT and CDR2 FQNNGV. J lost 3 bases, V lost 5 bases, and 4 bases had no gene match. This CDR3 is built from 14 residues. For the CDR3, the DNA is TGTGCCAGCAGCCTAGGGACAGGGAAAGAGACCCAGTACTTC. Its protein is CASSLGTGKETQYF.

The chain recombines TRBV28 with TRBJ1-4; no clear D. Between the trimmed V and J ends, which lost 1 base and 7 bases, there was a span of 10 bases. In germline, CDR1 is MDHEN, CDR2 SYDVKM. This CDR3 is built from 14 residues. CDR3 in amino acids: CASSLLVGSEKLFF. The CDR3 DNA follows: TGTGCCAGCAGTTTATTGGTAGGGAGTGAAAAACTGTTTTTT.

V usage is TRBV29-1 and J usage is TRBJ2-1; D is ambiguous. Germline V lookup: CDR1 SQVTM, CDR2 ANQGSEA. The V and J ends lost 0 bases and 5 bases respectively, with 8 bases between them. The CDR3 length is 13 residues. DNA of the CDR3: TGCAGCGTTGAAGATCGGGTTAACAATGAGCAGTTCTTC. Its protein is CSVEDRVNNEQFF.

The CDR3 reads CASSFSATSVNTGELFF. CDR3 nucleotide sequence: TGTGCCAGCAGCTTCAGCGCAACATCAGTTAACACCGGGGAGCTGTTTTTT. The chain joins TRBV7-3 to TRBJ2-2; no firm D call. There are 17 residues in the CDR3. The germline V gene encodes CDR1 SGHTA and CDR2 FQGTGA. Trimming removed 3 bases from V and 2 bases from J, with 16 bases in between.

A single count supports this clone. The gene calls are TRBV19 and TRBJ1-2; perhaps TRBD1 as D (6 bases). In germline, CDR1 is LNHDA, CDR2 SQIVND (reference sequence). Trimming stripped 4 bases from V and 3 bases from J, with 18 bases between. The CDR3 totals 16 residues. CDR3 protein: CASSTPLRTVDYGYTF. In DNA, the CDR3 is TGTGCCAGTAGTACCCCCCTCCGGACAGTGGACTATGGCTACACCTTC.

This chain connects TRBV5-6 to TRBJ2-1; D not certain. V dropped 0 bases and J dropped 5 bases, with 12 bases sitting between them. Germline V lookup: CDR1 SGHDT, CDR2 YYEEEE. CDR3 length equals 15 residues. The CDR3 region is CASSLVSGLNNEQFF. CDR3 sequence (DNA): TGTGCCAGCAGCTTGGTCTCCGGGCTAAACAATGAGCAGTTCTTC.

The rearrangement uses TRBV28 and TRBJ2-7; D might be TRBD1 (6 bases). Germline lookup yields CDR1 MDHEN and CDR2 SYDVKM. This CDR3 has 14 residues. Trimming left V 4 bases short and J 7 bases short, with 17 bases between. The CDR3 sequence: CASSSVTGMWEQYF. DNA of the CDR3: TGTGCCAGCAGTTCCGTTACAGGGATGTGGGAGCAGTACTTC.

The J gene is TRBJ2-5, the V gene TRBV7-9, with TRBD1 matching over 12 bases. The CDR3 has 16 amino acids. J lost 5 bases, V lost 7 bases, and 11 bases had no gene match. Germline loops: CDR1 SEHNR, CDR2 FQNEAQ (reference sequence). The CDR3 spells CASTAARDRGRETQYF. DNA of the CDR3: TGTGCCAGCACCGCAGCGAGGGACAGGGGGCGGGAGACCCAGTACTTC.

The chain recombines TRBV7-2 with TRBJ2-3; possibly TRBD2 for D (6 bases). CDR1 is SGHTA and CDR2 is FQGNSA in the germline V gene. This CDR3 has 18 amino acids. Trimming took off 1 base at V and 4 bases at J, with 21 bases between the two ends. The CDR3 coding sequence is TGTGCCAGCAGCTTAGTTCGGGGGTTGACTAGTTTTCCAGATACGCAGTATTTT. Translation gives CASSLVRGLTSFPDTQYF.

The chain is built from TRBV28 and TRBJ1-1, with TRBD1 matching 7 bases. Per germline, CDR1 MDHEN and CDR2 SYDVKM. V shed 1 base and J 4 bases; nucleotides not matched to a gene: 6. The CDR3 extends over 15 amino acids. For the CDR3, the DNA is TGTGCCAGCAGTTTATACGGGACAGCCTTCACTGAAGCTTTCTTT. It codes for CASSLYGTAFTEAFF.

The chain combines TRBV5-1 with TRBJ1-1; 8 positions match TRBD1. The germline CDR1 and CDR2 sequences are SGHRS and YFSETQ. This CDR3 comprises 14 residues. V dropped 2 bases and J dropped 6; count of bases not matched to a gene: 6. The CDR3 DNA follows: TGCGCCAGCAGCTTAGGACAGGGAGTTGCTGAAGCTTTCTTT. Translating it yields CASSLGQGVAEAFF.

The gene calls are TRBV5-8 and TRBJ2-7, with 9 bases that match TRBD1. V gave up 3 bases and J gave up 5 bases; unmatched junction bases: 12. The CDR3 is made up of 16 amino acids. Per the germline V gene, CDR1 is SGHTS and CDR2 is YDEGEE. The CDR3 DNA reads as TGTGCCAGCAGCTCTACCGGGACAGGGTTTATCCACGAGCAGTACGTC. Translation gives CASSSTGTGFIHEQYV.

V gene TRBV12-5 combines with J gene TRBJ2-7; weak D call: TRBD1 (6 bases). Trimming cost V 5 bases and J 7 bases, with 12 bases left between them. CDR3 length: 12 amino acids. Germline CDR1 is LGHNT and CDR2 is FRNRAP. CDR3 nucleotides: TGTGCTAGTGGTCTCGGACAGAAAGAGCAGTACGTC. Encoded protein: CASGLGQKEQYV.

The V and J genes are TRBV4-3 and TRBJ1-6; a possible D gene is TRBD1 (5 bases). Trimming removed 0 bases from V and 8 bases from J, with 11 bases in between. Germline lookup yields CDR1 LGHNA and CDR2 YSLEER. The CDR3 runs 15 residues. In DNA, the CDR3 is TGCGCCAGCAGCCAAGATGGGACGGGACATTCACCCCTCCACTTT. This encodes CASSQDGTGHSPLHF.

This clone has just one count. The chain links TRBV4-1 to TRBJ2-7; TRBD2 aligns across 11 bases. The germline V gene encodes CDR1 MGHRA and CDR2 YSYEKL. The CDR3 is made up of 15 amino acids. Trimming cost V 5 bases and J 4 bases; bases outside gene matches: 7. CDR3 protein: CASSFGTSGLYEQYF. CDR3 DNA: TGCGCCAGCAGCTTTGGGACTAGCGGATTGTACGAGCAGTACTTC.

The table lists this clone with a count of one. The CDR3 coding sequence is TGTGCCAGCAGAACAGGGGGCAGGACTGAAGCTTTCTTT. The encoded protein is CASRTGGRTEAFF. The chain employs TRBV27 and TRBJ1-1; 9 bases fit TRBD1. V lost 6 bases and J lost 5; bases outside the gene matches: 4. Germline assignment: CDR1 MNHEY and CDR2 SMNVEV (reference sequence). The CDR3 is 13 amino acids.